Following are 16 T cell receptor beta chains from one sample sequenced in a study of PD-1 blockade in classical Hodgkin lymphoma. No patient escaped relapse after autologous stem cell transplantation, and brentuximab vedotin exposure varied. Magnetic negative selection was used to purify CD4+ T cells from PBMCs that had been thawed. TCRdb's table, derived via immunoSEQ multiplex PCR, lists solely in-frame clones and lacks some. The sample lists about 12,000 clones, around 85% occurring once. Sample: CD4+ T cells from blood, taken at baseline. The receptors derive from a human donor with classical Hodgkin lymphoma.

This chain joins TRBV7-2 and TRBJ2-7; perhaps TRBD2 as D (6 bases). This CDR3 is built from 14 residues. Trimming stripped 2 bases from V and 6 bases from J, with 14 bases between. From germline, CDR1 is SGHTA and CDR2 FQGNSA. CDR3 sequence: CASSLTYERVEQYF. The CDR3, as DNA: TGTGCCAGCAGCTTAACCTATGAGCGGGTCGAGCAGTACTTC.

The rearrangement links TRBV7-9 to TRBJ1-2; TRBD1 is a possible D gene (6 bases). The CDR3 is made up of 15 amino acids. Germline V lookup: CDR1 SEHNR, CDR2 FQNEAQ (reference sequence). Trimming removed 1 base at V and 0 bases at J, with 9 bases between. The CDR3 is CASSLDWTANYGYTF. CDR3 coding DNA: TGTGCCAGCAGCTTAGATTGGACAGCTAACTATGGCTACACCTTC.

This chain links TRBV2 with TRBJ2-2; perhaps TRBD1 as D (5 bases). The germline V gene has CDR1 SNHLY and CDR2 FYNNEI. V lost 6 bases to trimming and J lost 0 bases, with 8 bases between them. This CDR3 comprises 14 residues. This CDR3 is CASRQGANTGELFF. In DNA, the CDR3 is TGTGCCAGCAGGCAGGGCGCGAACACCGGGGAGCTGTTTTTT. The full variable domain, its missing parts supplied by reference TRBV2 and TRBJ2-2, is EPEVTQTPSHQVTQMGQEVILRCVPISNHLYFYWYRQILGQKVEFLVSFYNNEISEKSEIFDDQFSVERPDGSNFTLKIRSTKLEDSAMYFCASRQGANTGELFFGEGSRLTVL.

This rearrangement joins TRBV4-3 to TRBJ2-5; maybe TRBD1 (7 bases). From germline, CDR1 is LGHNA and CDR2 YSLEER. The V end was cut by 0 bases, the J end by 5 bases, with 22 bases between. The CDR3 runs to 18 residues. CDR3 sequence (DNA): TGCGCCAGCAGCCAAGATATGAGGGCGGGACAGTATGGGGAGACCCAGTACTTC. It specifies CASSQDMRAGQYGETQYF.

The chain uses TRBV5-4 and TRBJ1-1, with a possible D match to TRBD1 (6 bases). The CDR3 is made up of 13 amino acids. The germline V gene has CDR1 SGHNT and CDR2 YYREEE (reference sequence). The ends were cut back, 5 bases at V and 1 base at J, with 9 bases in the middle. CDR3 nucleotides: TGTGCCAGCAGTCCGACAGGGAACACTGAAGCTTTCTTT. It yields the protein CASSPTGNTEAFF.

The chain employs TRBV10-3 and TRBJ2-2; D possibly uses TRBD1 or TRBD2 (7 bases each). Trimming removed 3 bases from V and 4 bases from J, with 18 bases in between. Germline CDR1 reads ENHRY; CDR2 reads SYGVKD. This CDR3 region has 17 residues. This chain's CDR3 is CAISDPRGGVGTGELFF. CDR3 nucleotides: TGTGCCATCAGTGACCCCAGGGGGGGGGTTGGCACCGGGGAGCTGTTTTTT.

The gene calls are TRBV7-2 and TRBJ2-7, with 7 bases lining up with TRBD1. V dropped 3 bases and J dropped 4; count of bases not matched to a gene: 12. Germline V gene lookup returns CDR1 SGHTA and CDR2 FQGNSA. This CDR3 is built from 16 residues. CDR3 sequence: CASSFRRTGVSYEQYF. In DNA, the CDR3 is TGTGCCAGCAGCTTCAGAAGGACAGGAGTTTCGTACGAGCAGTACTTC.

This clone appeared once. This rearrangement joins TRBV23-1 to TRBJ2-7; no definite D call. TRBV23-1 is sorted into the ORF group, with uncertain function. V lost 2 bases, J lost 7 bases, and 15 bases lay in between. This CDR3 comprises 14 residues. The CDR3 here is CASSQTRNLWEQYF. In DNA, the CDR3 is TGCGCCAGCAGTCAAACAAGAAATTTGTGGGAGCAGTACTTC.

This rearrangement joins TRBV4-2 to TRBJ2-7, with a weak D call TRBD1 (7 bases). V was clipped by 4 bases and J by 3 bases, with 25 bases between them. Germline V gives CDR1 LGHNA, CDR2 YNFKEQ. CDR3 length: 18 residues. The CDR3 reads CASSPLWGQPGVRYEQYF. CDR3 sequence (DNA): TGTGCCAGCAGCCCTCTATGGGGACAGCCGGGGGTGCGCTACGAGCAGTACTTC.

This rearrangement joins TRBV19 to TRBJ2-5; D possibly uses TRBD1 or TRBD2 (5 bases each). V shed 8 bases and J shed 5 bases, with 24 bases lying between them. Germline V gene data show CDR1 as LNHDA and CDR2 as SQIVND (reference sequence). The CDR3 contains 16 residues. CDR3 bases: TGTGCCAGTTCCTGGGACCCGATGAGGGCGGCCGAGACCCAGTACTTC. Protein sequence: CASSWDPMRAAETQYF.

The gene calls are TRBV25-1 and TRBJ1-2; D gene uncertain. V shed 2 bases and J shed 4 bases, with 8 bases lying between them. From germline, CDR1 is MGHDK and CDR2 SYGVNS. The CDR3 is made up of 13 amino acids. CDR3 DNA: TGTGCCAGCAGTGAAAATTCGGGCTATGGCTACACCTTC. Its translation is CASSENSGYGYTF.

V usage is TRBV7-2 and J usage is TRBJ2-3; 11 bases agree with TRBD2. Germline V CDR1 and CDR2: SGHTA, FQGNSA. The V gene end was trimmed by 6 bases and the J gene end by 4 bases; junction bases not matched to a gene: 3. The CDR3 consists of 14 residues. In nucleotides, the CDR3 is TGTGCCAGCAGGATAGCGGGGGGGCCAGATACGCAGTATTTT. Protein sequence: CASRIAGGPDTQYF.

The chain combines TRBV11-2 with TRBJ2-2, with unresolved D. Trimming cost V 2 bases and J 2 bases, with 9 bases left between them. The germline gives CDR1 SGHAT, CDR2 FQNNGV. This CDR3 is built from 15 residues. CDR3 region: CASSLQGKNTGELFF. The CDR3 DNA follows: TGTGCCAGCAGCTTACAAGGGAAAAACACCGGGGAGCTGTTTTTT.

The chain joins TRBV11-2 to TRBJ2-3; 8 bases match TRBD2. The V gene's germline CDR1 is SGHAT and CDR2 FQNNGV. The trim removed 0 bases at V and 4 bases at J, leaving 9 bases unmatched. The CDR3 extends over 17 amino acids. CDR3 residues: CASSLESSGVGADTQYF. The DNA for the CDR3 is TGTGCCAGCAGCTTAGAGAGTAGCGGGGTTGGGGCAGATACGCAGTATTTT.

The CDR3 DNA reads TGTGCCAGCTCACCCCAGGGTCCCTACAATGAGCAGTTCTTC. It codes for CASSPQGPYNEQFF. The genes are TRBV18 and TRBJ2-1, with a possible D match to TRBD1 (5 bases). Germline V CDR1 and CDR2: KGHSH, LQKENI. This CDR3 region has 14 residues. Deletions cut 3 bases from V and 2 bases from J, with 8 bases between.

This clone turned up a few times. The chain joins TRBV7-2 to TRBJ1-6; the D is unclear. The CDR3 runs to 13 residues. Trimming cost V 5 bases and J 7 bases, with 9 bases left between them. The germline V gene has CDR1 SGHTA and CDR2 FQGNSA. CDR3 loop: CASSDTANSPLHF. The CDR3 region has the DNA TGTGCCAGCAGCGATACGGCAAATTCACCCCTCCACTTT.